This TCR beta chain originates from a study of human T cells and chemical hapten exposure. Time point described: patch test 2, 6 weeks after DPC sensitization. Treatment denoted: therapeutic diphenylcyclopropenone sensitization with weekly scalp DPC. Unique molecular identifiers were attached to individual cDNA molecules during library preparation. TCRdb reprocessed the RACE reads with MiXCR, giving one entry per CDR3 protein. Among tens of thousands of distinct CDR3 sequences listed, 10% were seen once. This clonotype was counted between two and nine times. Antigen: not known. Overall study findings and caveats: Expanded TCRs grouped into significantly more large CDR3 similarity clusters than controls produced.

The CDR3 covers 15 residues. Trimming took 2 bases from V and 6 from J, leaving 14 bases between them. The germline V gene encodes CDR1 SGHRS and CDR2 YFSETQ. The V gene is TRBV5-1, the J gene TRBJ1-4, with D possibly TRBD1 on 5 matching bases. The origin of this receptor is a woman aged 50 to 60 with alopecia areata. Some clones in this sample may be carry-over from other donors' samples. The starting material was whole blood, obtained in connection with sensitization to the hapten diphenylcyclopropenone (DPC). CDR3 loop: CASSLMQGRDEKLFF. The CDR3 nucleotides read TGCGCCAGCAGCTTAATGCAGGGTCGGGATGAAAAACTGTTTTTT. Looking up the rest from reference TRBV5-1 and TRBJ1-4 gives the full variable domain: KAGVTQTPRYLIKTRGQQVTLSCSPISGHRSVSWYQQTPGQGLQFLFEYFSETQRNKGNFPGRFSGRQFSNSRSEMNVSTLELGDSALYLCASSLMQGRDEKLFFGSGTQLSVL.